This record looks at one TCR beta chain sequence and its context. The antigen is not known. The data belong to a study of T cell repertoires in cytomegalovirus infection. Each CDR3 protein gets one entry after TCRdb re-called the reads with MiXCR. The table lists hundreds of thousands of distinct CDR3 sequences, roughly 33% of them singletons. The V gene's germline CDR1 is SEHNR and CDR2 FQNEAQ (reference sequence). V shed 1 base and J shed 2 bases, with 10 bases lying between them. CDR3 length: 15 residues. The chain uses TRBV7-9 and TRBJ2-3; tentatively, D is TRBD2 (5 bases). Specimen: cultured PBMCs, collected from culture after CMV antigen stimulation. The clonotype was recovered from a human donor in good health (CMV status not recorded). Some clones in this sample may be carry-over from other donors' samples. The CDR3 nucleotides read TGTGCCAGCAGCTTAGAGAGCGGAGTCACAGATACGCAGTATTTT. As protein: CASSLESGVTDTQYF.